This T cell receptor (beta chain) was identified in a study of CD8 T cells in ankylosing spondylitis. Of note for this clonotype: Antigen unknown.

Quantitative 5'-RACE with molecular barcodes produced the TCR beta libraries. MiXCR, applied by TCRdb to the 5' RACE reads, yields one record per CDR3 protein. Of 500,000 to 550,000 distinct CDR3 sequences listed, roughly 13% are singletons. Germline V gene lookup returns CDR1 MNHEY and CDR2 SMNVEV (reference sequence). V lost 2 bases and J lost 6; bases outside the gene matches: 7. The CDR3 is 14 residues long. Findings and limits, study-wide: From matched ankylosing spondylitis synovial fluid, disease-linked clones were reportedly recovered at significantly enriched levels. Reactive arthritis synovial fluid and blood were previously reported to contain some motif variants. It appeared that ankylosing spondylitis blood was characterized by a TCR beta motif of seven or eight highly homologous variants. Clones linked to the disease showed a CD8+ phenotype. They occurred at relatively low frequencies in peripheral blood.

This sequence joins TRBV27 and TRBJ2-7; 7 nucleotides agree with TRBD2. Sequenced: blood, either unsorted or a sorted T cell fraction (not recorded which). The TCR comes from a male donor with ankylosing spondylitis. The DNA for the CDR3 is TGTGCCAGCAGTTTAGCGGGAGATGTGGGCGAGCAGTACTTC. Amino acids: CASSLAGDVGEQYF.